This TCR beta chain originates from a study of T cell responses to AZD1222 COVID-19 vaccine. Points on this clone: The antigen is undetermined.

TCRdb's table, derived via immunoSEQ multiplex PCR, lists solely in-frame clones and lacks some. The sample contains about 140,000 clones, about nine tenths of which appear only once. Germline V gene lookup returns CDR1 MNHEY and CDR2 SVGAGI. The CDR3 covers 16 residues. V shed 0 bases and J shed 2 bases, with 13 bases lying between them. The study, taken as a whole, reports: Most donors were white British, females outnumbered males, and clonal diversity was possibly underestimated.

The rearrangement uses TRBV6-5 and TRBJ2-5; D possibly corresponds to TRBD1 (7 bases). Specimen: peripheral blood, collected on day 0 of AZD1222 vaccination. The sequence was obtained from an adult in good health. CDR3: CASSYSAGTEQETQYF. In nucleotides, the CDR3 is TGTGCCAGCAGTTACTCCGCGGGGACAGAGCAAGAGACCCAGTACTTC.